The 21 T cell receptor beta chains below were found in one sample sequenced in a study of shared clonotypes between healthy human individuals. This table comes from immunoSEQ multiplex PCR, and its TCRdb copy is limited to in-frame clones, with some not included. The sample lists about 2.4 million clones, 93% seen once, with approximately 0.35% in the top ten. Specimen: naive CD4+ T cells from PBMCs. Described subset: CD45RA+ positively selected. Receptors were obtained from a man in his late teens or twenties in good health. Some clones in this sample may be carry-over from other donors' samples.

The rearrangement uses TRBV28 and TRBJ1-2; 9 positions agree with TRBD1. CDR1 is MDHEN and CDR2 is SYDVKM in the germline V gene. The CDR3 totals 15 residues. With V trimmed by 2 bases and J by 4 bases, 5 bases remained unmatched. CDR3 nucleotides: TGTGCCAGCAGTTTAGGACAGGGGCAGACCTATGGCTACACCTTC. Its translation: CASSLGQGQTYGYTF.

The chain combines TRBV28 with TRBJ1-2; 8 nucleotides agree with TRBD1. The CDR3 is made up of 15 amino acids. With 4 bases clipped from V and 2 bases from J, the junction kept 6 bases outside the gene matches. Germline CDR1 MDHEN, CDR2 SYDVKM. The chain's CDR3 is CASSSETGDNYGYTF. The CDR3 DNA follows: TGTGCCAGCAGTTCCGAGACAGGGGACAACTATGGCTACACCTTC.

DNA for the CDR3: TGCGCCAGCAGAAGGGGAGCGGACACCGGGGAGCTGTTTTTT. Its translation is CASRRGADTGELFF. J is TRBJ2-2 and V is TRBV4-1, with D perhaps being TRBD1 or TRBD2 (5 bases each). Trimming cost V 6 bases and J 3 bases, with 11 bases left between them. The CDR3 loop spans 14 amino acids. Germline assignment: CDR1 MGHRA and CDR2 YSYEKL.

V usage is TRBV27 and J usage is TRBJ2-7; D gene uncertain. Trimming shortened V by 1 base and J by 1 base, and 8 bases separated the two germline ends. Germline CDR1 and CDR2: MNHEY and SMNVEV (reference sequence). This CDR3 contains 14 residues. The CDR3 nucleotides read TGTGCCAGCAGTTTATTGGTCGGATCCTACGAGCAGTACTTC. It is translated as CASSLLVGSYEQYF.

This chain links TRBV11-2 with TRBJ2-2; TRBD1 might be the D (5 bases). CDR3 length: 14 residues. Germline V gives CDR1 SGHAT, CDR2 FQNNGV. V lost 11 bases and J 7 bases, leaving 20 bases between the germline ends. The CDR3 DNA reads as TGTGCCCTCAACCCGGCCAGGGTAGACGGGGAGCTGTTTTTT. Amino acids: CALNPARVDGELFF.

V and J are TRBV7-9 and TRBJ1-2; 7 bases match TRBD1. V gave up 4 bases and J gave up 3 bases; unmatched junction bases: 8. The CDR3 length is 15 residues. Germline lookup yields CDR1 SEHNR and CDR2 FQNEAQ (reference sequence). DNA for the CDR3: TGTGCCAGCAGCTCTGAAGGGGGCATATACTATGGCTACACCTTC. Translating gives CASSSEGGIYYGYTF.

The gene calls are TRBV7-9 and TRBJ2-3; 7 bases agree with TRBD1. The CDR3 length is 15 residues. CDR1 is SEHNR, CDR2 FQNEAQ, per germline (reference sequence). After removal of 5 bases from V and 4 bases from J, the junction contained 9 bases not matched to a gene. CDR3: CASSVPGTVADTQYF. In DNA form, the CDR3 reads TGTGCCAGCAGCGTCCCCGGGACAGTGGCAGATACGCAGTATTTT. Using reference TRBV7-9 and TRBJ2-3 for the parts outside the CDR3, the full variable domain is DTGVSQNPRHKITKRGQNVTFRCDPISEHNRLYWYRQTLGQGPEFLTYFQNEAQLEKSRLLSDRFSAERPKGSFSTLEIQRTEQGDSAMYLCASSVPGTVADTQYFGPGTRLTVL.

V is TRBV29-1 and J is TRBJ2-5; 11 bases map to TRBD1. The end of the DNA aligns better with TRBJ2-7, so the J call may be wrong. Germline CDR1 is SQVTM and CDR2 is ANQGSEA. CDR3 length equals 16 residues. CDR3 loop: CSVGLQGDRGIYEQYF. The CDR3 DNA follows: TGCAGCGTTGGCCTTCAGGGGGACAGGGGGATCTACGAGCAGTACTTC.

This chain joins TRBV11-1 and TRBJ1-1; TRBD1 is a possible D gene (5 bases). Germline CDR1 SGHAT, CDR2 FQDESV (reference sequence). Trimming pared 4 bases from V and 5 bases from J, leaving 14 bases between. The CDR3 extends over 14 amino acids. CDR3 loop: CASSSTQGGTEAFF. As DNA, the CDR3 is TGTGCCAGCAGCTCAACCCAGGGCGGTACTGAAGCTTTCTTT. Full variable domain (outside the CDR3, taken from reference TRBV11-1 and TRBJ1-1): EAEVAQSPRYKITEKSQAVAFWCDPISGHATLYWYRQILGQGPELLVQFQDESVVDDSQLPKDRFSAERLKGVDSTLKIQPAELGDSAMYLCASSSTQGGTEAFFGQGTRLTVV.

The genes are TRBV4-2 and TRBJ1-2; the D gene is possibly TRBD1 (5 bases). Germline V gene lookup returns CDR1 LGHNA and CDR2 YNFKEQ. V was trimmed by 3 bases and J by 4 bases, leaving 18 bases between them. The CDR3 runs 16 residues. This chain's CDR3 is CASSHRGGNPGYGYTF. In DNA, the CDR3 is TGTGCCAGCAGCCACCGGGGGGGTAACCCCGGCTATGGCTACACCTTC.

This clone appeared once. The chain joins TRBV5-4 to TRBJ2-5, with a tentative D call TRBD2 (5 bases). Trimming took 0 bases from V and 5 from J, leaving 17 bases between them. The CDR3 has 16 amino acids. Germline V CDR1 and CDR2: SGHNT, YYREEE (reference sequence). CDR3 sequence: CASSLGPGEGAETQYF. CDR3 in DNA: TGTGCCAGCAGCTTGGGGCCGGGTGAGGGAGCGGAGACCCAGTACTTC. The full variable domain, in which reference TRBV5-4 and TRBJ2-5 provide the parts outside the CDR3, is ETGVTQSPTHLIKTRGQQVTLRCSSQSGHNTVSWYQQALGQGPQFIFQYYREEENGRGNFPPRFSGLQFPNYSSELNVNALELDDSALYLCASSLGPGEGAETQYFGPGTRLLVL.

This chain links TRBV29-1 with TRBJ2-3, with no clear D. This CDR3 has 14 amino acids. Germline V gene lookup returns CDR1 SQVTM and CDR2 ANQGSEA. Trimming left V 3 bases short and J 2 bases short, with 12 bases between. The CDR3 spells CSVDHATSTDTQYF. In nucleotides, the CDR3 is TGCAGCGTTGATCATGCGACTTCCACAGATACGCAGTATTTT.

This clone was found a few times. This chain joins TRBV23-1 and TRBJ2-7, with 9 bases aligning to TRBD2. TRBV23-1 belongs to the ORF category, with a function that is uncertain. This CDR3 is built from 15 residues. The V segment lost 2 bases and the J segment 6 bases; nucleotides outside the gene matches: 8. Written as DNA, the CDR3 is TGCGCCAGCAGTCAAGAGGCGGGAGGGTTCTGCGAGCAGTACTTC. Translation: CASSQEAGGFCEQYF.

In the case of this clone: The same CDR3 arises from other DNA sequences in this sample as well. This rearrangement joins TRBV9 to TRBJ1-2, with 9 bases aligning to TRBD1. This CDR3 has 14 residues. Looked up from germline, CDR1 is SGDLS and CDR2 is YYNGEE. With V trimmed by 4 bases and J by 2 bases, 3 bases remained unmatched. In DNA, the CDR3 is TGTGCCAGCAGCCCGGGACAGGGAAACTATGGCTACACCTTC. It translates to CASSPGQGNYGYTF. Filled out from reference TRBV9 and TRBJ1-2, the complete variable domain reads DSGVTQTPKHLITATGQRVTLRCSPRSGDLSVYWYQQSLDQGLQFLIQYYNGEERAKGNILERFSAQQFPDLHSELNLSSLELGDSALYFCASSPGQGNYGYTFGSGTRLTVV.

This clone was found once. This chain connects TRBV9 to TRBJ2-7; a weak D match, TRBD1 (5 bases). The CDR3 is 15 amino acids. Trimming removed 4 bases from V and 2 bases from J, with 16 bases in between. CDR1 and CDR2 (germline): SGDLS, YYNGEE. The CDR3: CASSPNGHPTYEQYF. The CDR3, as DNA: TGTGCCAGCAGCCCAAATGGACATCCGACCTACGAGCAGTACTTC.

V is TRBV15 and J is TRBJ2-7, with no clear D. The germline V gene has CDR1 LNHNV and CDR2 YYDKDF (reference sequence). V was cut by 3 bases and J by 3 bases, with 18 bases left in between. The CDR3 consists of 16 residues. CDR3 sequence: CATSRGISVTGYEQYF. CDR3 in DNA: TGTGCCACCAGCAGGGGCATTTCGGTTACTGGCTACGAGCAGTACTTC.

The chain combines TRBV6-4 with TRBJ1-2; D is perhaps TRBD1 (6 bases). The V end lost 8 bases, the J end lost 1 base, and 17 bases lay between the germline ends. The CDR3 is 15 amino acids. Germline lookup yields CDR1 MRHNA and CDR2 SNTAGT. The CDR3 loop reads CASRPGGGLNYGYTF. The CDR3 DNA reads as TGTGCCAGCCGTCCCGGGGGCGGCCTTAACTATGGCTACACCTTC.

The chain links TRBV14 to TRBJ2-1; TRBD1 is a possible D gene (6 bases). V lost 0 bases and J 5 bases, leaving 17 bases between the germline ends. In germline, CDR1 is SGHDN, CDR2 FVKESK. CDR3 length: 17 amino acids. CDR3 amino acids: CASSQDWGQGWDNEQFF. As DNA, the CDR3 is TGTGCCAGCAGCCAAGATTGGGGCCAGGGGTGGGACAATGAGCAGTTCTTC.

This chain links TRBV28 with TRBJ2-2, with D perhaps assigned TRBD1 or TRBD2 (5 bases each). Germline CDR1 is MDHEN and CDR2 is SYDVKM. V lost 8 bases and J lost 2, with 15 bases in between. The CDR3 sequence is 15 residues long. The CDR3 DNA is TGTGCCAGCCGACGGGGACGGGTCAACACCGGGGAGCTGTTTTTT. Protein: CASRRGRVNTGELFF.

The rearrangement joins TRBV10-1 to TRBJ1-1; 8 positions agree with TRBD1. CDR3 length: 13 residues. J gave up 5 bases and V 4 bases, and 3 bases lay outside the gene matches. Germline loops: CDR1 WNHNN, CDR2 SYGVQD (reference sequence). CDR3 bases: TGCGCCAGCAGTGGATGGACAGGGACTGAAGCTTTCTTT. Protein: CASSGWTGTEAFF.

This chain links TRBV29-1 with TRBJ1-5; D is undetermined. This CDR3 has 14 amino acids. Germline V gene lookup returns CDR1 SQVTM and CDR2 ANQGSEA. The germline V and J ends were trimmed by 4 bases and 3 bases, with 13 bases remaining between them. The CDR3 spells CSVVEGEVNQPQHF. CDR3 DNA: TGCAGCGTTGTTGAGGGTGAAGTCAATCAGCCCCAGCATTTT.